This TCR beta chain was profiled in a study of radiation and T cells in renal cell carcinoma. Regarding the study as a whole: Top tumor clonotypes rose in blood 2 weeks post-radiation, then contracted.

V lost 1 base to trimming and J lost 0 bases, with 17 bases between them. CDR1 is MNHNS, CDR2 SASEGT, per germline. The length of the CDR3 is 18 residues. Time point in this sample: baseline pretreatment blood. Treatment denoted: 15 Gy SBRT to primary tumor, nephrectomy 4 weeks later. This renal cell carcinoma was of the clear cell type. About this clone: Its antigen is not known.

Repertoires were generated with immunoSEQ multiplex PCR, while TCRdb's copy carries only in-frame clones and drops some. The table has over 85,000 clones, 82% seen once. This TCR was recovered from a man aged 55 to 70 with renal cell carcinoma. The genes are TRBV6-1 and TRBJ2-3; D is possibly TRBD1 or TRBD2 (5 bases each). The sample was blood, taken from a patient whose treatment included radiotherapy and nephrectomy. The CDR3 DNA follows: TGTGCCAGCAGTGAAGGAGTAGGGGACGGCGGAAGCACAGATACGCAGTATTTT. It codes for CASSEGVGDGGSTDTQYF.